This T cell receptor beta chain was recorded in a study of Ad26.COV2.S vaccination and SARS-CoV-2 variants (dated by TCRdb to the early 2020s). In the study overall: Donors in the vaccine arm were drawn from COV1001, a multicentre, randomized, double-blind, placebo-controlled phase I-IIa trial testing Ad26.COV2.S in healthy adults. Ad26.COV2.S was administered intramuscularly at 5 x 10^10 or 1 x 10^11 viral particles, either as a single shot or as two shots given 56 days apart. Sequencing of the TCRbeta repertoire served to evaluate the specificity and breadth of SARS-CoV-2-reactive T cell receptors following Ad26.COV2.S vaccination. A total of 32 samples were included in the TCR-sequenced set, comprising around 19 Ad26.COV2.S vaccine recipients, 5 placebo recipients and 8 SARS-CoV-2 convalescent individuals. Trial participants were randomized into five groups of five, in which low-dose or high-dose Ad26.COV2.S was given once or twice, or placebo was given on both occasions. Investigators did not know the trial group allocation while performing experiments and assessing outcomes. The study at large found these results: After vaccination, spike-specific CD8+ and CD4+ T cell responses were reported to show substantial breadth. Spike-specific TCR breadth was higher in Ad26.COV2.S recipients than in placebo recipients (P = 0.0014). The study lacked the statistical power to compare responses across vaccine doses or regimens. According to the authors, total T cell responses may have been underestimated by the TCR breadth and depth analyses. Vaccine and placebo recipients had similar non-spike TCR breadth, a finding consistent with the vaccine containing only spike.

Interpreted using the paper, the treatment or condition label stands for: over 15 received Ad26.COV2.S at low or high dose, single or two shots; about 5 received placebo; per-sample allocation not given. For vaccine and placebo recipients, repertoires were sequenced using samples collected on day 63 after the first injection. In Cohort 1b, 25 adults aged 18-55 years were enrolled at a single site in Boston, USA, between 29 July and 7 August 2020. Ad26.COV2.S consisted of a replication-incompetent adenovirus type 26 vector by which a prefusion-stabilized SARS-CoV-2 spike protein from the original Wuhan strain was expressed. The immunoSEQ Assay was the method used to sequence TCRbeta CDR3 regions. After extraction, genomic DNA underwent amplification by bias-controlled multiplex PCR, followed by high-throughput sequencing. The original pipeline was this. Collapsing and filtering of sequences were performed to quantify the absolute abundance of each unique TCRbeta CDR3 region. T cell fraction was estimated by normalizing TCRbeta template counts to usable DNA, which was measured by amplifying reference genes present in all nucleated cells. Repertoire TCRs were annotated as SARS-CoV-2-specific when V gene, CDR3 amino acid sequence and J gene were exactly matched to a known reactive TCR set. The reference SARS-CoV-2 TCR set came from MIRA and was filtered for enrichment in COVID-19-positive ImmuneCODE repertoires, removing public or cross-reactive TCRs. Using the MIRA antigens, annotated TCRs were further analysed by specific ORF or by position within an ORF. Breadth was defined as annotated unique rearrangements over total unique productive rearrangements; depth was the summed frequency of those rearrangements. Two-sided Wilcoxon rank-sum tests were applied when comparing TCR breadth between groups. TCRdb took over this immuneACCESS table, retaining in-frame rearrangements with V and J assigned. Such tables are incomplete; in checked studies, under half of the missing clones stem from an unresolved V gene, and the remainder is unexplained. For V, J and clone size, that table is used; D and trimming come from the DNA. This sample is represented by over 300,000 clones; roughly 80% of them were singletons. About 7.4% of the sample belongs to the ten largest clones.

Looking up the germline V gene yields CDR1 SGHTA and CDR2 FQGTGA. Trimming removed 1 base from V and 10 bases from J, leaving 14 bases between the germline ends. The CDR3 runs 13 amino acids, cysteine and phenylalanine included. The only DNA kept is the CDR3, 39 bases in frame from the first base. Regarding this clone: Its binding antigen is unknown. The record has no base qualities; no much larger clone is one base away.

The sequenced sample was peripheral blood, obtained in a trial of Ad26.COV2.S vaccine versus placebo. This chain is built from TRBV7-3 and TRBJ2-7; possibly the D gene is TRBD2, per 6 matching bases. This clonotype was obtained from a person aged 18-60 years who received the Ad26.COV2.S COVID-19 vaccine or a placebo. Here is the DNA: TGTGCCAGCAGCTTAAGTCCAACTAGCTTTCAGTACTTC. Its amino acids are CASSLSPTSFQYF.